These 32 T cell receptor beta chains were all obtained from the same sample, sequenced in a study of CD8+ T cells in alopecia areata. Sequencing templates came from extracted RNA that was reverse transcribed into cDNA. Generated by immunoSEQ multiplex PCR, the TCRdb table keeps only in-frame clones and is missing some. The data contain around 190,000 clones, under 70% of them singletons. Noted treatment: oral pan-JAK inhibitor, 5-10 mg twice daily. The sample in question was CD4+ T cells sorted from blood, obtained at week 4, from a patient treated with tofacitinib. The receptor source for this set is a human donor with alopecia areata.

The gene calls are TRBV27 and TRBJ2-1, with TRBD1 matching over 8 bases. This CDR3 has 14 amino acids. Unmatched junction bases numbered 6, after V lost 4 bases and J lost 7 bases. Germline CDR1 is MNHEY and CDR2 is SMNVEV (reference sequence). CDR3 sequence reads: CASSSPDRVNEQFF. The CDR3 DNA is TGTGCCAGCAGTTCCCCGGACAGGGTGAATGAGCAGTTCTTC.

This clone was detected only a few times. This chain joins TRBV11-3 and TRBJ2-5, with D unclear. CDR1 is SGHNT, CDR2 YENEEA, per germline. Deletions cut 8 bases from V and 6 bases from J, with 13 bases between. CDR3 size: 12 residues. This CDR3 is CASEGMAKTQYF. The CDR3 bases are TGTGCCAGCGAAGGCATGGCGAAGACCCAGTACTTC.

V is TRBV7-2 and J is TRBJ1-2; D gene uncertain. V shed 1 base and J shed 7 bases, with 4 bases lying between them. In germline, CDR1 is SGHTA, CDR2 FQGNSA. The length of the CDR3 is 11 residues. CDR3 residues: CASSLGSGYTF. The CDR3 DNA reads TGTGCCAGCAGCTTAGGGTCTGGCTACACCTTC. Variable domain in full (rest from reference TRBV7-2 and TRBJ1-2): GAGVSQSPSNKVTEKGKDVELRCDPISGHTALYWYRQSLGQGLEFLIYFQGNSAPDKSGLPSDRFSAERTGGSVSTLTIQRTQQEDSAVYLCASSLGSGYTFGSGTRLTVV.

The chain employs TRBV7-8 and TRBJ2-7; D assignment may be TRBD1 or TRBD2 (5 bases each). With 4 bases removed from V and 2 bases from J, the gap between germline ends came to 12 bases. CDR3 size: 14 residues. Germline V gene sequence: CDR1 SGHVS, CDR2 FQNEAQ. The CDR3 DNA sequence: TGTGCCAGCAGCTGGGGACGGATCCCCTACGAGCAGTACTTC. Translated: CASSWGRIPYEQYF.

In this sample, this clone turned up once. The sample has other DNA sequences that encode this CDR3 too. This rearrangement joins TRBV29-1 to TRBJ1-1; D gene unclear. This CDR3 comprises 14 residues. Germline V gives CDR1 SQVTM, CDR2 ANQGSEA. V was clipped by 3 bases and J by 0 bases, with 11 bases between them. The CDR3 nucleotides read TGCAGCGTTGAGGTCAAAGTAATGAACACTGAAGCTTTCTTT. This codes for CSVEVKVMNTEAFF.

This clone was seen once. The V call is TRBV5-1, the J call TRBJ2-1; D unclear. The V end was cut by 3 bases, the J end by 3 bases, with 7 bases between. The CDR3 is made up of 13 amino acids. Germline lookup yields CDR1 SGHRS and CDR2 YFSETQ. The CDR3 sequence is CASSSDGYNEQFF. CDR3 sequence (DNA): TGCGCCAGCAGCTCGGACGGCTACAATGAGCAGTTCTTC.

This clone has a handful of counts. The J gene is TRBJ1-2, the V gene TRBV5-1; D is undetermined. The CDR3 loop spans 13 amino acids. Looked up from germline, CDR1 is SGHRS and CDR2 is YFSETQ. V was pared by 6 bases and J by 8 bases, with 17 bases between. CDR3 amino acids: CASMEITSNGYTF. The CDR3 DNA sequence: TGCGCCAGCATGGAGATTACGTCTAACGGCTACACCTTC.

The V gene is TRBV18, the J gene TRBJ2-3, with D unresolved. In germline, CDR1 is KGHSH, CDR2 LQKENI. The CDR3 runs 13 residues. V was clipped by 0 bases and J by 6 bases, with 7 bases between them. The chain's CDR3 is CASSPPGLDTQYF. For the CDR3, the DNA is TGTGCCAGCTCACCACCTGGCTTGGATACGCAGTATTTT. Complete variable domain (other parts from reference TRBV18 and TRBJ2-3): NAGVMQNPRHLVRRRGQEARLRCSPMKGHSHVYWYRQLPEEGLKFMVYLQKENIIDESGMPKERFSAEFPKEGPSILRIQQVVRGDSAAYFCASSPPGLDTQYFGPGTRLTVL.

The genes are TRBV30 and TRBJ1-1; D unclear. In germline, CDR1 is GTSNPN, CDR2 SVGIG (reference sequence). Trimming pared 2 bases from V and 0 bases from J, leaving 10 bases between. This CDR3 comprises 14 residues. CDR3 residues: CAWSNRFLNTEAFF. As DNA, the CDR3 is TGTGCCTGGAGTAACAGATTTCTGAACACTGAAGCTTTCTTT.

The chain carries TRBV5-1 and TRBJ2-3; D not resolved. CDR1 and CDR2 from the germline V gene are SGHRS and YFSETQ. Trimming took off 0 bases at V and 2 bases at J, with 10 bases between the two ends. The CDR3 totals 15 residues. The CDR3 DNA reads TGCGCCAGCAGCTTGGGGTCCGGGCTCACAGATACGCAGTATTTT. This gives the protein CASSLGSGLTDTQYF.

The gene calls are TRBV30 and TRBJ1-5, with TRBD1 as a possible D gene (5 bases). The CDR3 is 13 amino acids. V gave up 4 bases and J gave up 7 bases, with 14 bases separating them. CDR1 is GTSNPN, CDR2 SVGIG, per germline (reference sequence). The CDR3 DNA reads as TGTGCCTGGACCGGGGGGGGAGGGCAGCCCCAGCATTTT. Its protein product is CAWTGGGGQPQHF.

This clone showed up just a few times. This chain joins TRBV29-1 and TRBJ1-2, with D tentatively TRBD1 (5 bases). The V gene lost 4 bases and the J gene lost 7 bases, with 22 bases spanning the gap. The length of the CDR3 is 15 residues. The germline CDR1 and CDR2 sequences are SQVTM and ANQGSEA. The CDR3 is CSVAGWQGSVIGYTF. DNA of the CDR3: TGCAGCGTTGCTGGTTGGCAGGGATCCGTTATTGGCTACACCTTC.

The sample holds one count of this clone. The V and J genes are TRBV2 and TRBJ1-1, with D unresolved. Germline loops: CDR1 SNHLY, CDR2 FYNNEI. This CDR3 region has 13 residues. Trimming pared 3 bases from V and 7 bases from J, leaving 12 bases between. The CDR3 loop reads CASSDNSESEAFF. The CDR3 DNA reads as TGTGCCAGCAGTGATAATTCGGAGAGTGAAGCTTTCTTT.

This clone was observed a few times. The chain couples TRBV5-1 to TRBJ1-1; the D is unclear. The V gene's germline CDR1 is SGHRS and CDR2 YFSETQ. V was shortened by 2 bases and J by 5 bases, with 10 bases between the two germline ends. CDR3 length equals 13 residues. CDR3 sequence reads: CASSFGQHTEAFF. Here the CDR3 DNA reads TGCGCCAGCAGCTTCGGGCAGCATACTGAAGCTTTCTTT.

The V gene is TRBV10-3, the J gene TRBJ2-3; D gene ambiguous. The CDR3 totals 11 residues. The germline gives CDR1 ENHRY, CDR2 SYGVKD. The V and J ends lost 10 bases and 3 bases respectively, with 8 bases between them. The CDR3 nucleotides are TGTGCCACCAGAACAACAGATACGCAGTATTTT. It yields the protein CATRTTDTQYF.

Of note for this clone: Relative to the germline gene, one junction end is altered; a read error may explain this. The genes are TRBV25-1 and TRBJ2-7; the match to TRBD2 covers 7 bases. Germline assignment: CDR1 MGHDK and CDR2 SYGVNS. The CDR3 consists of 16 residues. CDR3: CASSEWGRGGNNELYF. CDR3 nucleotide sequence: TGTGCCAGCAGTGAATGGGGTAGGGGAGGGAACAACGAGCTGTACTTC.

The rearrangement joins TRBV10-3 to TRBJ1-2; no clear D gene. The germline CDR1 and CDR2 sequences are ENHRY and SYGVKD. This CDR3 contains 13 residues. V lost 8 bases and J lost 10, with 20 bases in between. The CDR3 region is CAIGRPPTDYYTF. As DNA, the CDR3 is TGTGCCATCGGTAGGCCTCCGACTGATTACTACACCTTC.

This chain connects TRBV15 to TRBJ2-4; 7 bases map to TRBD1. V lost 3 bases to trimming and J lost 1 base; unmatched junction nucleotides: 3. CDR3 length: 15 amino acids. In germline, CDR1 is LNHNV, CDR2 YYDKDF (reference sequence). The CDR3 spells CATSSKGAAKNIQYF. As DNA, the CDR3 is TGTGCCACCAGCAGTAAGGGGGCGGCCAAAAACATTCAGTACTTC.

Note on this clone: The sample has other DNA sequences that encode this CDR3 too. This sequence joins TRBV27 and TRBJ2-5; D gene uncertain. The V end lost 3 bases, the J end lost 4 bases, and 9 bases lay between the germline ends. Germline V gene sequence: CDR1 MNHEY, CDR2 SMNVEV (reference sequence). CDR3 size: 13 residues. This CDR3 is CASSFRVRETQYF. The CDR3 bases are TGTGCCAGCAGTTTCAGAGTTAGAGAGACCCAGTACTTC.

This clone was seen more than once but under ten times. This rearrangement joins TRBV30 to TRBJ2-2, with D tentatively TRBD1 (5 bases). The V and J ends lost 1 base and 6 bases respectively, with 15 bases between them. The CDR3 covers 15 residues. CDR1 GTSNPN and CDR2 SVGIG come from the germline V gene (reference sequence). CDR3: CAWSAWGSKAGELFF. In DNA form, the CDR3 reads TGTGCCTGGAGTGCATGGGGCAGTAAGGCCGGGGAGCTGTTTTTT.

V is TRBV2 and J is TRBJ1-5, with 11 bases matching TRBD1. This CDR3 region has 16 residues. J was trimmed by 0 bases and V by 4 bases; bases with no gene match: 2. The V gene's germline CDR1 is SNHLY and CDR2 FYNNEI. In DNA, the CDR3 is TGTGCCAGCAGTGCCGGGACAGGGGGTAGCAATCAGCCCCAGCATTTT. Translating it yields CASSAGTGGSNQPQHF.

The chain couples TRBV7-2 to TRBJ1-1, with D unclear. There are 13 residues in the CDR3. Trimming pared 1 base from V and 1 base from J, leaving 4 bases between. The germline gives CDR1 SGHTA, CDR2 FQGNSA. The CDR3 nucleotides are TGTGCCAGCAGCTTAGTCAAGAACACTGAAGCTTTCTTT. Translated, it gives CASSLVKNTEAFF.

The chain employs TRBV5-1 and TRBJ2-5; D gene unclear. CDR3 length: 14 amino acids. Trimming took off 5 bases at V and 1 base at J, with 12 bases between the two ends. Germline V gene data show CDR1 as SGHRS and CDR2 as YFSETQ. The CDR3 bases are TGCGCCAGCAGATTACAATGGGGCCAAGAGACCCAGTACTTC. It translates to CASRLQWGQETQYF.

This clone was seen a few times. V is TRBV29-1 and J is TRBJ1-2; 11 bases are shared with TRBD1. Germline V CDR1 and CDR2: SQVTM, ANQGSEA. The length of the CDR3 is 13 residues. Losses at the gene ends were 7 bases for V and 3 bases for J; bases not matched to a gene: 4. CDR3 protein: CSGGQGADYGYTF. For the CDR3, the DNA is TGCAGCGGTGGACAGGGGGCAGACTATGGCTACACCTTC.

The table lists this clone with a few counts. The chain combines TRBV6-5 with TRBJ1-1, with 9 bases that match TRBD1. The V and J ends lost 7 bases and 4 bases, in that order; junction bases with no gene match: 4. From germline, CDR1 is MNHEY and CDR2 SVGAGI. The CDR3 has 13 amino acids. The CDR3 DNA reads TGTGCCAGCATAAAACAGGGGGCCACTGAAGCTTTCTTT. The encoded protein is CASIKQGATEAFF.

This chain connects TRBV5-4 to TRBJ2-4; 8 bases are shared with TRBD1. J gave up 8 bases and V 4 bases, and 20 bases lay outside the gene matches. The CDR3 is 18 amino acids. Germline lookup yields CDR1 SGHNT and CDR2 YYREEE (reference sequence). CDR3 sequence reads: CASSTLGQGNTRRDIQYF. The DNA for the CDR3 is TGTGCCAGCAGCACACTAGGACAGGGCAACACAAGGAGGGACATTCAGTACTTC.

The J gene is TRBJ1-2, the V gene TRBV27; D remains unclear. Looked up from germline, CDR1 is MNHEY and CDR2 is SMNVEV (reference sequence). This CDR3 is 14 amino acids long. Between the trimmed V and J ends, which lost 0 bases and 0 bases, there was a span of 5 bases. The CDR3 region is CASSLSRTNYGYTF. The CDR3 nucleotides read TGTGCCAGCAGTTTATCGAGGACTAACTATGGCTACACCTTC.

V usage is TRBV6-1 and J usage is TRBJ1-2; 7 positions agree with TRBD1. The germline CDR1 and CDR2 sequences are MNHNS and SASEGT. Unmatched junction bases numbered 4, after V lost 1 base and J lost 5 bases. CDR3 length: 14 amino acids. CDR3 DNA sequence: TGTGCCAGCAGTGAAGGGGGCAGGGGGTATGGCTACACCTTC. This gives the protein CASSEGGRGYGYTF.

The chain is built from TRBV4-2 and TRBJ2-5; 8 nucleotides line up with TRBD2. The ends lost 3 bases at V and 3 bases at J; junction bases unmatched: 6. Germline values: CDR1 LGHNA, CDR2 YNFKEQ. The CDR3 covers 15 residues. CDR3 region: CASSQGFSGEETQYF. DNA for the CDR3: TGTGCCAGCAGCCAGGGGTTTAGCGGGGAAGAGACCCAGTACTTC.

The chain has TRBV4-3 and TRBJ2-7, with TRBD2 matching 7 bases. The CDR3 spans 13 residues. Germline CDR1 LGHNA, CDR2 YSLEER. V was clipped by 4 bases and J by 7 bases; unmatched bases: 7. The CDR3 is CASSRSLGGEQYF. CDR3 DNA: TGCGCCAGCAGCCGCTCCCTGGGGGGGGAGCAGTACTTC.

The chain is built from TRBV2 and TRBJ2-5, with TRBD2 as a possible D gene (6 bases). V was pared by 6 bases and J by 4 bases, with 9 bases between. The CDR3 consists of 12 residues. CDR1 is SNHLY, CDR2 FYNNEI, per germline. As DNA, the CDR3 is TGTGCCAGCAGGGTGGAGGGAGAGACCCAGTACTTC. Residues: CASRVEGETQYF.

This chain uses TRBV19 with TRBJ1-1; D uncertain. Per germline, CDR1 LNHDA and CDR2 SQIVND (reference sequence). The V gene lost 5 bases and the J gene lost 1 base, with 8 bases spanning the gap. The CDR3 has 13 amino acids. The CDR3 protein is CASSLSTNTEAFF. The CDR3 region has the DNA TGTGCCAGTAGTCTCAGCACGAACACTGAAGCTTTCTTT.